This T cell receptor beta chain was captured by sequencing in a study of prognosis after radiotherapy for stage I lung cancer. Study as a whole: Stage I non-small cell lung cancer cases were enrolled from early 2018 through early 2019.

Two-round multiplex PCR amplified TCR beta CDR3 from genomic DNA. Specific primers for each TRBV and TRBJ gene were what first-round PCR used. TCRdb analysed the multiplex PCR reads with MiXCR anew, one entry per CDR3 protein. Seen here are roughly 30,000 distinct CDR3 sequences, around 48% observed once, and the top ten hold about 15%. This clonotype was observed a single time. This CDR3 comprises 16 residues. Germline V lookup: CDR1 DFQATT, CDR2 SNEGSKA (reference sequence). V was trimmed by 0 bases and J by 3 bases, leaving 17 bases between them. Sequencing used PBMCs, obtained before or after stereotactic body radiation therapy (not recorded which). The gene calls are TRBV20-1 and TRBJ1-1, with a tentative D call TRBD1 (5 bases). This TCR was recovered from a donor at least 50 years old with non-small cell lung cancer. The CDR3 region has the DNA TGCAGTGCTAGAGATCAACGTGGGGTACAGGACACTGAAGCTTTCTTT. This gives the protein CSARDQRGVQDTEAFF.